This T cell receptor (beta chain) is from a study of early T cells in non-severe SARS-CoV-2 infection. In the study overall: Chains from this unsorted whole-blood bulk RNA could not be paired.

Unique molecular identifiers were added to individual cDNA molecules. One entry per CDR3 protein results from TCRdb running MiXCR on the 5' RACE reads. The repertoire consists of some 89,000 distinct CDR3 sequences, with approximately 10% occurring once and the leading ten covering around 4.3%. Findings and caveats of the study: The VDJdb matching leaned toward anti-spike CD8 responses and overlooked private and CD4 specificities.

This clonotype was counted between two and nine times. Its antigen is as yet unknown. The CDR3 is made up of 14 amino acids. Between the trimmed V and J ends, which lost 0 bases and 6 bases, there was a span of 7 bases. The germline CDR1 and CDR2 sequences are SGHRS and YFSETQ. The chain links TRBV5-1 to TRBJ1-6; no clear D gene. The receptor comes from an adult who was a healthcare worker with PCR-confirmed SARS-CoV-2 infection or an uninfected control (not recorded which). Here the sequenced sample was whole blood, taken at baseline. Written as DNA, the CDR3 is TGCGCCAGCAGCTTGGTGACTGCTAATTCACCCCTCCACTTT. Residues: CASSLVTANSPLHF.